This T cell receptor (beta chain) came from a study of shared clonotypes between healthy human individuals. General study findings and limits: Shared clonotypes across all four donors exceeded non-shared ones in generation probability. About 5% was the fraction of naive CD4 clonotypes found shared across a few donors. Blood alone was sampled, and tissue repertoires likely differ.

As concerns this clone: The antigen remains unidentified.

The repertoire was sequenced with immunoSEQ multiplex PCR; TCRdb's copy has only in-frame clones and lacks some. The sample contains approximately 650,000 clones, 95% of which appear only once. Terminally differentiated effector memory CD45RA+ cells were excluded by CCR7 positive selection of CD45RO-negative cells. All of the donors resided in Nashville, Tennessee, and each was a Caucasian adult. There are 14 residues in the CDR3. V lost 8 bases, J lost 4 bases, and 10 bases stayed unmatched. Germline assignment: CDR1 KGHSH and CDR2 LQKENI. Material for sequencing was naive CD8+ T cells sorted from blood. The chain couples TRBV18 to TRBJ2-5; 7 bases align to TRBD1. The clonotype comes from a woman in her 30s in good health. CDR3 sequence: CASKPNRDRETQYF. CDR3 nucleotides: TGTGCCAGCAAACCGAACCGGGACAGAGAGACCCAGTACTTC. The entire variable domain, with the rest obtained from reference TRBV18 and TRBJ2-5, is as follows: NAGVMQNPRHLVRRRGQEARLRCSPMKGHSHVYWYRQLPEEGLKFMVYLQKENIIDESGMPKERFSAEFPKEGPSILRIQQVVRGDSAAYFCASKPNRDRETQYFGPGTRLLVL.